The next 16 T cell receptor beta chains were all read from a single sample in a study of T cells after yellow fever vaccination. TCRdb processed the 5' RACE reads anew with MiXCR; each CDR3 protein has one entry. The sample carries 200,000 to 300,000 distinct CDR3 sequences, roughly 7.2% recorded once. Source: CD4+ T cells sorted from PBMCs, taken 15 days after the yellow fever booster vaccination. These receptors originate from a young man who received the YFV17D yellow fever vaccine.

This clonotype was counted only a few times. The V call is TRBV7-2, the J call TRBJ2-5, with D tentatively TRBD2 (5 bases). The ends were cut back, 5 bases at V and 3 bases at J, with 16 bases in the middle. Looked up from germline, CDR1 is SGHTA and CDR2 is FQGNSA. CDR3 length: 15 residues. Here the CDR3 DNA reads TGTGCCAGCAGCCTCTACGGGGTCGGGGAAGAGACCCAGTACTTC. It translates to CASSLYGVGEETQYF.

This clonotype was found many times. The chain carries TRBV7-2 and TRBJ1-2, with TRBD1 matching over 12 bases. The junction had 6 bases not matched to a gene; V was cut back by 4 bases and J by 3 bases. The CDR3 extends over 16 amino acids. The germline V gene has CDR1 SGHTA and CDR2 FQGNSA. CDR3 in DNA: TGTGCCAGCAGCTCCGGGACAGGGGGCGGATACTATGGCTACACCTTC. Translated: CASSSGTGGGYYGYTF.

This clonotype was seen ten or more times. The CDR3 sequence is CASSSVGGPQHF. The CDR3 DNA reads as TGTGCCAGCAGTTCAGTTGGCGGTCCCCAGCATTTT. The gene calls are TRBV6-5 and TRBJ1-5; D unresolved. The CDR3 covers 12 residues. Trimming took off 4 bases at V and 10 bases at J, with 11 bases between the two ends. The germline gives CDR1 MNHEY, CDR2 SVGAGI.

This clonotype was counted a few times. The chain is built from TRBV11-3 and TRBJ2-3; D is ambiguous. Trimming removed 0 bases from V and 4 bases from J, with 5 bases in between. The CDR3 length is 13 residues. In germline, CDR1 is SGHNT, CDR2 YENEEA. CDR3 nucleotides: TGTGCCAGCAGCTTAGATCTTGCAGATACGCAGTATTTT. This sequence encodes CASSLDLADTQYF.

There are a few counts of this clonotype. This chain links TRBV6-2 or TRBV6-3 with TRBJ2-6; 9 bases are shared with TRBD1. V dropped 5 bases and J dropped 4; count of bases not matched to a gene: 6. Germline loops: CDR1 MNHEY, CDR2 SVGEGT. The CDR3 loop spans 16 amino acids. The CDR3 loop is CASSKDRGTGANVLTF. In nucleotides, the CDR3 is TGTGCCAGCAGTAAAGACAGGGGGACCGGGGCCAACGTCCTGACTTTC.

This clonotype was seen more than once but under ten times. The gene calls are TRBV5-1 and TRBJ2-1; 10 bases agree with TRBD2. CDR1 SGHRS and CDR2 YFSETQ come from the germline V gene. The trim removed 6 bases at V and 6 bases at J, leaving 15 bases unmatched. CDR3 length: 17 residues. The CDR3 region has the DNA TGCGCCAGCACCCCCCCAGGGCTAGCGGGAGTGGGCAATGAGCAGTTCTTC. Translating it yields CASTPPGLAGVGNEQFF.

This clonotype appeared many times. The V and J genes are TRBV10-3 and TRBJ2-1, with D possibly TRBD2 on 6 matching bases. Germline V gene lookup returns CDR1 ENHRY and CDR2 SYGVKD. The V gene lost 6 bases and the J gene lost 1 base, with 10 bases spanning the gap. The CDR3 runs to 14 residues. CDR3 residues: CAIRSLASYNEQFF. CDR3 bases: TGTGCCATCAGGAGCCTAGCGTCCTACAATGAGCAGTTCTTC.

This clonotype was picked up a small number of times. This rearrangement joins TRBV10-2 to TRBJ2-7; D unclear. Germline CDR1 reads WSHSY; CDR2 reads SAAADI. Trimming took 4 bases from V and 4 from J, leaving 8 bases between them. The CDR3 runs to 12 residues. The CDR3 DNA reads as TGCGCCAGCAGTGGAGAGTGGTACGAGCAGTACTTC. It translates to CASSGEWYEQYF.

At least ten counts were recorded for this clonotype. Written as DNA, the CDR3 is TGTGCCATCAGTGAGGGACAGCAAGAGACCCAGTACTTC. It codes for CAISEGQQETQYF. The J gene is TRBJ2-5, the V gene TRBV10-3, with a tentative D call TRBD1 (6 bases). V was clipped by 2 bases and J by 2 bases, with 6 bases between them. CDR3 length: 13 amino acids. Looked up from germline, CDR1 is ENHRY and CDR2 is SYGVKD.

V is TRBV11-3 and J is TRBJ2-1; 8 bases match TRBD2. Germline lookup yields CDR1 SGHNT and CDR2 YENEEA. CDR3 length equals 13 residues. Trimming took 1 base from V and 12 from J; bases not matched to a gene: 5. CDR3 nucleotides: TGTGCCAGCAGCTTAGGGCGCGGGAGGACGCAGTTCTTC. Translated, it gives CASSLGRGRTQFF.

This clonotype was picked up many times. The chain couples TRBV20-1 to TRBJ2-3, with 11 nucleotides matching TRBD1. Trimming at V came to 3 bases and at J to 4 bases, leaving 3 bases not matched to a gene. CDR3 size: 14 residues. Germline assignment: CDR1 DFQATT and CDR2 SNEGSKA (reference sequence). DNA of the CDR3: TGCAGTGCTAGGGGGACAGGGGGTCCAGATACGCAGTATTTT. It translates to CSARGTGGPDTQYF.

This clonotype came up a few times. The gene calls are TRBV15 and TRBJ2-5, with a weak D call TRBD1 (6 bases). V was trimmed by 0 bases and J by 2 bases, leaving 10 bases between them. CDR3 size: 15 residues. Germline-derived CDR1 and CDR2 are LNHNV and YYDKDF (reference sequence). The CDR3 DNA is TGTGCCACCAGCAGAGAACCCCAGGGGCAAGAGACCCAGTACTTC. Its translation: CATSREPQGQETQYF.

This clonotype was seen a few times. The gene calls are TRBV3-1 and TRBJ2-3, with D unresolved. The CDR3 consists of 13 residues. Trimming took 1 base from V and 10 from J, leaving 12 bases between them. CDR1 is LGHDT and CDR2 is YNNKEL in the germline V gene (reference sequence). The CDR3 here is CASSQGGWLAQYF. The CDR3 nucleotides read TGTGCCAGCAGCCAAGGTGGGTGGCTGGCGCAGTATTTT.

This clonotype was seen only a few times. The gene calls are TRBV18 and TRBJ2-3; 10 bases align to TRBD2. V gave up 5 bases and J gave up 8 bases; unmatched junction bases: 7. CDR1 is KGHSH, CDR2 LQKENI, per germline. The CDR3 totals 14 residues. The CDR3 nucleotides read TGTGCCAGCTCAACGGGGACTAGCGCCGTTACGCAGTATTTT. Amino acid sequence: CASSTGTSAVTQYF.

In this sample, this clonotype turned up a few times. The chain recombines TRBV5-1 with TRBJ1-1, with a weak D call TRBD1 (6 bases). CDR3 length equals 14 residues. Between the trimmed V and J ends, which lost 1 base and 7 bases, there was a span of 14 bases. Germline CDR1 SGHRS, CDR2 YFSETQ. The CDR3 reads CASSLFQGLGEAFF. In DNA, the CDR3 is TGCGCCAGCAGCTTGTTTCAGGGGCTTGGTGAAGCTTTCTTT.

This clonotype was counted many times. The chain links TRBV5-4 to TRBJ2-3, with 10 bases matching TRBD2. This CDR3 has 17 residues. Germline V gene lookup returns CDR1 SGHNT and CDR2 YYREEE (reference sequence). The J segment lost 1 base and the V segment lost 3 bases, leaving 8 bases of the junction unmatched. This CDR3 is CASSSSLAGVGTDTQYF. In nucleotides, the CDR3 is TGTGCCAGCAGCTCTTCCCTAGCGGGAGTTGGCACAGATACGCAGTATTTT.